Below, one T cell receptor beta chain is given with its context. What this receptor recognizes is not known. Nothing much larger sits one base from this clone, and base qualities are not available. The germline ends are 27 bases apart after V is trimmed by 6 bases and J by 4 bases. CDR1 and CDR2 are drawn from the germline V gene: SGHTA, FQGNSA. There are 18 amino acids in the CDR3, from cysteine to phenylalanine inclusive. Just CDR3 DNA is preserved here, 54 bases in frame from base 1. The record originates from a study of blood T cell repertoires in COVID-19 (dated by TCRdb to the early 2020s). As for the study more broadly: The collaborator samples originated in the United States, Italy and Spain and spanned the acute and convalescent phases of COVID-19. The material from the prospective study consisted of cDNA or gDNA derived from T cells, B-cell-depleted T cells, or PBMCs. Subjects who had been exposed to COVID-19, were actively infected with it, or had recovered from it provided the deeply sampled blood TCRbeta repertoires that made up the dataset. A freely available public database, intended as a resource for researchers studying the immune response to SARS-CoV-2, is where the repertoires were released. Samples came from the ongoing ImmuneRACE study (first 160 participants) plus 1,254 subjects from 6 global collaborators. Sample metadata almost always included a de-identified subject ID, COVID-19 status, age in years and sex. Where available, HLA class I and class II types were taken from metadata supplied by the sample provider and were not determined by assay-based typing.

Overall study outcomes, separate from this receptor: How much clinical and demographic metadata was included differed by source and by participant, and the metadata was provided uncurated.

Collaborating institutions collected whole blood in K2EDTA tubes following their own protocols. Collaborator samples were shipped for TCRbeta analysis as frozen whole blood, isolated PBMCs, or DNA extracted from either sample type. The immunoSEQ Assay, a bias-controlled multiplex PCR, was used to amplify TCRbeta CDR3 regions from genomic DNA. The original methods were these. The number of nucleated cells in each sample was estimated by amplification of reference gene primers within the assay. To quantify the absolute abundance of each unique TCRbeta CDR3 rearrangement, sequence reads were collapsed and filtered. For each sample, productive Simpson clonality was calculated as the square root of Simpson's diversity index over productive rearrangements. TCRdb's version of the immuneACCESS table is confined to in-frame rearrangements and falls short of the full clone set. An unresolved V gene accounts for under half of the shortfall where checked; the remainder is of unknown origin. V and J calls plus clone size are reproduced from that table; the DNA served to infer D and trimming. This sample holds about 170,000 clones; around 87% were observed only once. The ten largest clones take up 3.5% to 4.5% of the sample.

The chain couples TRBV7-2 to TRBJ1-2; a weak D assignment points to TRBD1 (6 bases agree). The source material was peripheral blood. The TCR originated in a man between 18 and 35 years old with active or convalescent COVID-19. The DNA is TGTGCCAGCAGTTCCCCTACAGGGAGGGGGACCCTATCCTATGGCTACACCTTC. Translated, it reads CASSSPTGRGTLSYGYTF. The CDR3 plus the reference TRBV7-2 and TRBJ1-2 genes for the other parts give the full variable domain: GAGVSQSPSNKVTEKGKDVELRCDPISGHTALYWYRQSLGQGLEFLIYFQGNSAPDKSGLPSDRFSAERTGGSVSTLTIQRTQQEDSAVYLCASSSPTGRGTLSYGYTFGSGTRLTVV.